The present entry profiles one T cell receptor beta chain with its context. Its antigen remains unknown. This PCR relied on a set of 60 Vbeta primers and 13 Jbeta primers. Measured with immunoSEQ multiplex PCR; TCRdb has only the in-frame clones, and not every one. The table lists some 120,000 clones, around 72% of them singletons. This specimen comes from a study of cytomegalovirus exposure and HLA in healthy donors. Findings and limits, study-wide: As a later analysis showed, a missense DCLRE1C variant was linked to trimming of TCR beta V- and J-genes.

Donors were ostensibly healthy at sampling, although undocumented immune exposures were probable. Sample: PBMCs. The origin of this receptor is a woman aged 50 to 60 in good health and CMV-seropositive.

CDR3 DNA sequence: TGTGCCAGTAGTCTACAGGGGGTAAGCAATCAGCCCCAGCATTTT. Translating it yields CASSLQGVSNQPQHF. V gene TRBV19 combines with J gene TRBJ1-5; 8 nucleotides match TRBD1. The CDR3 length is 15 residues. V was clipped by 5 bases and J by 1 base; unmatched bases: 4. Germline loops: CDR1 LNHDA, CDR2 SQIVND (reference sequence).